The 32 T cell receptor beta chains in this list originate from one sample, sequenced in a study of blood T cell repertoires in COVID-19. The assay was immunoSEQ multiplex PCR, and TCRdb's table has in-frame clones only and misses some. This table has about 190,000 clones, around four fifths appearing once. Sequencing was carried out using peripheral blood. The receptors here all came from an older woman with active or convalescent COVID-19.

To note about this clone: Its ends do not fully match the called genes, so a read error is possible. V is TRBV19 and J is TRBJ2-6, with D tentatively TRBD2 (6 bases). The CDR3 is 13 residues long. From germline, CDR1 is LNHDA and CDR2 SQIVND (reference sequence). The CDR3 sequence: CTSGGRGANVLTF. CDR3 bases: TGTACCAGTGGAGGGCGCGGGGCCAACGTCCTGACTTTC.

The chain links TRBV19 to TRBJ2-7; tentative D call: TRBD2 (5 bases). The germline V gene encodes CDR1 LNHDA and CDR2 SQIVND (reference sequence). The CDR3 is 14 amino acids. The germline V and J ends were trimmed by 0 bases and 5 bases, with 11 bases remaining between them. Here the CDR3 reads CASSIEPEGNEQYF. In nucleotides, the CDR3 is TGTGCCAGTAGTATAGAGCCCGAGGGCAACGAGCAGTACTTC.

The V call is TRBV7-3, the J call TRBJ2-6, with D perhaps matching TRBD1 (6 bases). Germline V gene sequence: CDR1 SGHTA, CDR2 FQGTGA. This CDR3 region has 15 residues. V lost 6 bases and J 5 bases, leaving 14 bases between the germline ends. The CDR3 sequence is CASRKQGAWANVLTF. Here the CDR3 DNA reads TGTGCCAGCAGGAAACAGGGTGCGTGGGCCAACGTCCTGACTTTC.

This clone was observed a handful of times. The V call is TRBV2, the J call TRBJ1-6, with 9 bases identical to TRBD1. Germline trimming cut 6 bases from V and 10 bases from J; bases unmatched to any gene: 7. The CDR3 extends over 14 amino acids. Germline CDR1 and CDR2: SNHLY and FYNNEI. CDR3 coding DNA: TGTGCCAGCAGGGAACAGGGGGCAAGGTCACCCCTCCACTTT. Encoded protein: CASREQGARSPLHF.

This chain uses TRBV5-1 with TRBJ2-1, with TRBD1 matching over 7 bases. The CDR3 is 14 amino acids. Unmatched junction bases numbered 7, after V lost 1 base and J lost 9 bases. Germline V gene sequence: CDR1 SGHRS, CDR2 YFSETQ. CDR3 amino acids: CASSLRQGVSEQFF. CDR3 bases: TGCGCCAGCAGCTTGAGGCAGGGGGTGAGTGAGCAGTTCTTC. Variable domain in full (rest from reference TRBV5-1 and TRBJ2-1): KAGVTQTPRYLIKTRGQQVTLSCSPISGHRSVSWYQQTPGQGLQFLFEYFSETQRNKGNFPGRFSGRQFSNSRSEMNVSTLELGDSALYLCASSLRQGVSEQFFGPGTRLTVL.

The chain is built from TRBV6-6 and TRBJ2-7, with D maybe TRBD2 (6 bases). Germline-derived CDR1 and CDR2 are MNHNY and SVGAGI (reference sequence). The germline V and J ends were trimmed by 2 bases and 2 bases, with 10 bases remaining between them. The CDR3 is 14 residues long. The CDR3 DNA follows: TGTGCCAGCAGTTACAGTCAGCGGGCCTACGAGCAGTACTTC. Translating it yields CASSYSQRAYEQYF.

The V gene is TRBV24-1, the J gene TRBJ1-5; no reliable D call. The CDR3 totals 15 residues. V was pared by 9 bases and J by 3 bases, with 17 bases between. Germline CDR1 KGHDR, CDR2 SFDVKD. The CDR3 protein is CATALSGGINQPQHF. The CDR3 DNA follows: TGTGCCACCGCCCTTAGTGGAGGCATCAATCAGCCCCAGCATTTT.

V and J are TRBV5-4 and TRBJ2-1, with D uncertain. There are 12 residues in the CDR3. From germline, CDR1 is SGHNT and CDR2 YYREEE (reference sequence). The V end was cut by 3 bases, the J end by 7 bases, with 8 bases between. This CDR3 reads CASSSALNEQFF. CDR3 coding DNA: TGTGCCAGCAGCTCTGCACTTAATGAGCAGTTCTTC. Full variable domain (outside the CDR3, taken from reference TRBV5-4 and TRBJ2-1): ETGVTQSPTHLIKTRGQQVTLRCSSQSGHNTVSWYQQALGQGPQFIFQYYREEENGRGNFPPRFSGLQFPNYSSELNVNALELDDSALYLCASSSALNEQFFGPGTRLTVL.

The V gene is TRBV6-1, the J gene TRBJ1-3, with D perhaps TRBD1 (6 bases). Trimming cost V 2 bases and J 4 bases, with 18 bases left between them. Per germline, CDR1 MNHNS and CDR2 SASEGT. This CDR3 region has 17 residues. CDR3 protein: CASSEISAGTLGNTIYF. In DNA, the CDR3 is TGTGCCAGCAGTGAAATCTCCGCCGGGACACTAGGAAACACCATATATTTT.

The CDR3 nucleotides read TGTGCCAGTAGTATCGAGGGAGGGACTGAAGCTTTCTTT. Translation gives CASSIEGGTEAFF. The chain employs TRBV19 and TRBJ1-1; D is uncertain. Deletions cut 3 bases from V and 5 bases from J, with 10 bases between. The CDR3 consists of 13 residues. Germline V gene sequence: CDR1 LNHDA, CDR2 SQIVND (reference sequence).

The chain recombines TRBV5-1 with TRBJ2-2; 9 nucleotides match TRBD1. The CDR3 covers 16 residues. Germline-derived CDR1 and CDR2 are SGHRS and YFSETQ. V trimming: 7 bases; J trimming: 4 bases; junction bases outside the gene matches: 11. The CDR3 DNA sequence: TGCGCCAGCGGGATTGACAGGGGGAAGAGCACCGGGGAGCTGTTTTTT. Residues: CASGIDRGKSTGELFF.

As to this clone: A junction end diverges from the germline sequence, so it may reflect a read error. The rearrangement uses TRBV2 and TRBJ2-3; 8 positions agree with TRBD2. Germline V lookup: CDR1 SNHLY, CDR2 FYNNEI. The length of the CDR3 is 12 residues. The CDR3 DNA is TGTGCCAGCAGTGAGAGAGCGGGAGTAGGCCTTTTT. Its translation is CASSERAGVGLF.

The rearrangement joins TRBV7-2 to TRBJ1-5; 7 bases match TRBD1. The CDR3 sequence is 15 residues long. J lost 0 bases, V lost 3 bases, and 2 bases had no gene match. Germline V CDR1 and CDR2: SGHTA, FQGNSA. CDR3: CASSLTGTSNQPQHF. CDR3 in DNA: TGTGCCAGCAGCTTGACAGGGACTAGCAATCAGCCCCAGCATTTT.

V and J are TRBV6-2 or TRBV6-3 and TRBJ2-7; 8 nucleotides match TRBD1. CDR1 is MNHEY and CDR2 is SVGEGT in the germline V gene. There are 16 residues in the CDR3. Trimming cost V 6 bases and J 0 bases; bases outside gene matches: 10. The CDR3 sequence is CASSDPDRESSYEQYF. The CDR3 bases are TGTGCCAGCAGCGACCCGGACAGGGAAAGCTCCTACGAGCAGTACTTC.

This chain connects TRBV28 to TRBJ2-7, with D possibly TRBD1 on 6 matching bases. V shed 6 bases and J shed 2 bases, with 17 bases lying between them. CDR3 length: 15 residues. Germline assignment: CDR1 MDHEN and CDR2 SYDVKM. In nucleotides, the CDR3 is TGTGCCAGCAGCGCAGGAGGTAGGGGGACCTACGAGCAGTACTTC. Its translation: CASSAGGRGTYEQYF.

The chain links TRBV12-3 or TRBV12-4 to TRBJ2-7, with TRBD2 identical over 8 bases. The CDR3 sequence is 12 residues long. J was trimmed by 12 bases and V by 4 bases; bases with no gene match: 8. The chain's CDR3 is CASSSPGGMAYF. CDR3 in DNA: TGTGCCAGCAGTTCCCCGGGAGGGATGGCGTACTTC.

V is TRBV3-1 (or the pseudogene TRBV3-2) and J is TRBJ2-7, with 13 bases fitting TRBD2. The V gene end was trimmed by 1 base and the J gene end by 3 bases; junction bases not matched to a gene: 9. The CDR3 is 18 residues long. The V gene's germline CDR1 is LGHDT and CDR2 YNNKEL (reference sequence). CDR3 loop: CASSQAFGGTSGIYEQYF. In DNA form, the CDR3 reads TGTGCCAGCAGCCAAGCTTTTGGCGGGACTAGCGGGATCTACGAGCAGTACTTC.

The chain employs TRBV19 and TRBJ2-3, with 7 bases that match TRBD1. Trimming cost V 6 bases and J 7 bases; bases outside gene matches: 7. The germline V gene encodes CDR1 LNHDA and CDR2 SQIVND (reference sequence). This CDR3 has 13 residues. CDR3 sequence (DNA): TGTGCCAGTAGCGACAGGGCTACCTATACGCAGTATTTT. Its protein is CASSDRATYTQYF.

The CDR3, as DNA: TGTGCCAGCAGTACCAATACAGGGGTTGGAAATCAGCCCCAGCATTTT. This sequence encodes CASSTNTGVGNQPQHF. The J gene is TRBJ1-5, the V gene TRBV28; 7 bases align to TRBD1. CDR1 is MDHEN, CDR2 SYDVKM, per germline. The CDR3 has 16 residues. Losses at the gene ends were 5 bases for V and 4 bases for J; bases not matched to a gene: 11. Looking up the rest from reference TRBV28 and TRBJ1-5 gives the full variable domain: DVKVTQSSRYLVKRTGEKVFLECVQDMDHENMFWYRQDPGLGLRLIYFSYDVKMKEKGDIPEGYSVSREKKERFSLILESASTNQTSMYLCASSTNTGVGNQPQHFGDGTRLSIL.

CDR3 DNA sequence: TGTGCCAGCAGCTTAGGAGCGTTCGCTAGCGGGAGCACAGATACGCAGTATTTT. Its translation is CASSLGAFASGSTDTQYF. The chain combines TRBV11-3 with TRBJ2-3; 8 positions agree with TRBD2. The CDR3 loop spans 18 amino acids. Germline trimming cut 1 base from V and 0 bases from J; bases unmatched to any gene: 9. Germline CDR1 is SGHNT and CDR2 is YENEEA.

J is TRBJ1-1 and V is TRBV3-1 (or the pseudogene TRBV3-2), with D maybe TRBD1 (5 bases). The CDR3 extends over 13 amino acids. V was cut by 1 base and J by 6 bases, with 9 bases left in between. Germline V gene lookup returns CDR1 LGHDT and CDR2 YNNKEL (reference sequence). The CDR3, as DNA: TGTGCCAGCAGCCAAGGTGGGGGGGCTGAAGCTTTCTTT. Translating it yields CASSQGGGAEAFF.

J is TRBJ2-7 and V is TRBV2; unclear D gene. V lost 5 bases and J 4 bases, leaving 9 bases between the germline ends. From germline, CDR1 is SNHLY and CDR2 FYNNEI. The CDR3 sequence is 12 residues long. CDR3 coding DNA: TGTGCCAGCAGTCCGAGAGCGTACGAGCAGTACTTC. Its protein product is CASSPRAYEQYF.

J is TRBJ1-2 and V is TRBV5-6; TRBD1 is a possible D gene (6 bases). CDR3 length: 12 amino acids. Germline values: CDR1 SGHDT, CDR2 YYEEEE. The V gene lost 5 bases and the J gene lost 2 bases, with 7 bases spanning the gap. The CDR3 reads CASRQGNYGYTF. The CDR3 DNA is TGTGCCAGCAGGCAGGGGAACTATGGCTACACCTTC.

The rearrangement links TRBV7-9 to TRBJ1-3; D is perhaps TRBD1 (6 bases). Germline V lookup: CDR1 SEHNR, CDR2 FQNEAQ (reference sequence). Trimming removed 6 bases from V and 8 bases from J, with 20 bases in between. CDR3 length equals 15 residues. The CDR3 DNA is TGTGCCAGCAGGTCGACAGGAACGTCGGTGGACACCATATATTTT. It codes for CASRSTGTSVDTIYF.

The table lists this clone with many counts. V gene TRBV7-8 combines with J gene TRBJ2-3; the D gene is possibly TRBD2 (5 bases). The CDR3 is 12 amino acids. V shed 6 bases and J shed 5 bases, with 9 bases lying between them. Germline V CDR1 and CDR2: SGHVS, FQNEAQ. The CDR3 nucleotides read TGTGCCAGCAGTCAAGGGAGAGATACGCAGTATTTT. The encoded protein is CASSQGRDTQYF.

This clone appeared a single time. The chain recombines TRBV3-1 (or the pseudogene TRBV3-2) with TRBJ2-3; D ambiguous. The CDR3 has 15 residues. The V gene lost 4 bases and the J gene lost 2 bases, with 13 bases spanning the gap. CDR1 is LGHDT and CDR2 is YNNKEL in the germline V gene (reference sequence). The CDR3 coding sequence is TGTGCCAGCAGCCCCCGTGGAGCTTACACAGATACGCAGTATTTT. Amino acid sequence: CASSPRGAYTDTQYF.

For the CDR3, the DNA is TGTGCCAGCAGCTCGGGACAGCTTTCCGAAGCTTTCTTT. Translating gives CASSSGQLSEAFF. V and J are TRBV7-9 and TRBJ1-1; 7 nucleotides agree with TRBD1. The CDR3 spans 13 residues. The germline V gene encodes CDR1 SEHNR and CDR2 FQNEAQ (reference sequence). V was pared by 4 bases and J by 8 bases, with 7 bases of the junction left unmatched.

V and J are TRBV12-5 and TRBJ2-1; 8 bases are a match to TRBD1. The germline V gene has CDR1 LGHNT and CDR2 FRNRAP. There are 16 residues in the CDR3. Trimming cost V 2 bases and J 6 bases; bases outside gene matches: 9. The CDR3 DNA sequence: TGTGCTAGTGGTTTGTTCACCGGGACAGGTGTCAATGAGCAGTTCTTC. This translates into CASGLFTGTGVNEQFF. The entire variable domain, with the rest obtained from reference TRBV12-5 and TRBJ2-1, is as follows: DARVTQTPRHKVTEMGQEVTMRCQPILGHNTVFWYRQTMMQGLELLAYFRNRAPLDDSGMPKDRFSAEMPDATLATLKIQPSEPRDSAVYFCASGLFTGTGVNEQFFGPGTRLTVL.

The CDR3 nucleotides read TGTGCCAGCAGCCACCCTCTGCCCCGGAGAGCTTTCTTT. Translating gives CASSHPLPRRAFF. J is TRBJ1-1 and V is TRBV6-5; D ambiguous. The germline V gene has CDR1 MNHEY and CDR2 SVGAGI. This CDR3 spans 13 amino acids. V was cut by 6 bases and J by 10 bases, with 18 bases left in between.

The chain joins TRBV25-1 to TRBJ1-4; 7 bases fit TRBD1. Germline V CDR1 and CDR2: MGHDK, SYGVNS. Germline trimming cut 6 bases from V and 3 bases from J; bases unmatched to any gene: 10. The CDR3 sequence is 16 residues long. CDR3 bases: TGTGCCAGCAGGGAGACAGGGATGGGTGCTAATGAAAAACTGTTTTTT. Translation: CASRETGMGANEKLFF.

The J gene is TRBJ2-1, the V gene TRBV15, with D possibly being TRBD2 (5 bases). V was pared by 1 base and J by 14 bases, with 12 bases between. This CDR3 contains 12 residues. Germline lookup yields CDR1 LNHNV and CDR2 YYDKDF (reference sequence). DNA of the CDR3: TGTGCCACCAGCAGAGGGGCTAGCAGGAAGTTCTTC. Translation gives CATSRGASRKFF.

This clone has a single count. The rearrangement links TRBV14 to TRBJ1-3; D is possibly TRBD1 (5 bases). The V and J ends lost 0 bases and 5 bases respectively, with 11 bases between them. There are 15 residues in the CDR3. CDR1 SGHDN and CDR2 FVKESK come from the germline V gene. The CDR3 nucleotides read TGTGCCAGCAGCCAAGAAGGGGCGCGAAGAAACACCATATATTTT. Translated, it gives CASSQEGARRNTIYF. Full variable domain (remainder filled in from reference TRBV14 and TRBJ1-3): EAGVTQFPSHSVIEKGQTVTLRCDPISGHDNLYWYRRVMGKEIKFLLHFVKESKQDESGMPNNRFLAERTGGTYSTLKVQPAELEDSGVYFCASSQEGARRNTIYFGEGSWLTVV.